The source of this T cell receptor (beta chain) is a study of OX40 agonist ivuxolimab in advanced cancers. This clone was seen just once. Sequencing was performed with immunoSEQ multiplex PCR; in TCRdb, only in-frame clones are kept and a portion is missing. The profile shows tens of thousands of clones, about 92% of them singletons. Samples were taken at baseline and on day 1 of cycles 4 and 7. This specimen was CD4+ or CD8+ T cells sorted from blood, taken in a trial of the OX40 agonist ivuxolimab. The clonotype was recovered from an adult with an advanced solid tumor such as melanoma, head and neck, liver or kidney cancer.

The CDR3 region is CASSGPGTGSGNTIYF. The CDR3 DNA follows: TGTGCCAGCAGTGGACCCGGGACCGGCTCTGGAAACACCATATATTTT. This chain uses TRBV6-1 with TRBJ1-3; possibly TRBD1 for D (5 bases). Germline lookup yields CDR1 MNHNS and CDR2 SASEGT. The ends were cut back, 4 bases at V and 0 bases at J, with 13 bases in the middle. The CDR3 is 16 residues long.